The 20 T cell receptor beta chains below come from one sample, sequenced in a study of shared clonotypes between healthy human individuals (dated by TCRdb to the early 2020s). The protocol used for the library was the immunoSEQ multiplex PCR assay. TCRdb holds this immuneACCESS table with in-frame rearrangements only. Some clones are missing; in checked studies, unresolved V genes explain under half, and the rest has no known cause. Within this sample are a few million clones, with around 93% of them counted one time only. The ten largest clones capture about 0.36% of the sample. Material for sequencing was naive CD4+ T cells from PBMCs. The sample's cell subset or site, from its label and the paper: CD45RA+ positively selected. The receptor source for this set is a man between 18 and 35 years old in good health. Some clones in this sample may be carry-over from other donors' samples.

J is TRBJ2-2 and V is TRBV4-3, with D possibly being TRBD1 or TRBD2 (5 bases each). The ends were cut back, 0 bases at V and 0 bases at J, with 8 bases in the middle. CDR3 size: 16 residues. The germline V gene encodes CDR1 LGHNA and CDR2 YSLEER. CDR3 DNA: TGCGCCAGCAGCCAAGAGGGGACCGCGAACACCGGGGAGCTGTTTTTT. Residues: CASSQEGTANTGELFF.

The genes are TRBV28 and TRBJ2-2; D remains ambiguous. This CDR3 is built from 12 residues. Germline V CDR1 and CDR2: MDHEN, SYDVKM. V lost 11 bases and J 6 bases, leaving 13 bases between the germline ends. The CDR3 here is CALDNGSGELFF. CDR3 DNA sequence: TGTGCCCTGGATAACGGATCCGGGGAGCTGTTTTTT.

This clone was seen just once. This specimen includes other DNA sequences encoding the same CDR3. The CDR3 DNA reads TGTGCCAGCAGCGTATCAGGGACTGCCTCCTACGAGCAGTACTTC. It translates to CASSVSGTASYEQYF. The J gene is TRBJ2-7, the V gene TRBV9; D might be TRBD2 (6 bases). Trimming took off 1 base at V and 0 bases at J, with 11 bases between the two ends. From germline, CDR1 is SGDLS and CDR2 YYNGEE. The CDR3 consists of 15 residues.

V and J are TRBV6-5 and TRBJ2-7, with D possibly TRBD1 on 6 matching bases. V dropped 0 bases and J dropped 7 bases, with 16 bases sitting between them. This CDR3 has 15 amino acids. Germline V lookup: CDR1 MNHEY, CDR2 SVGAGI. DNA for the CDR3: TGTGCCAGCAGTTACTCGAAACAGGGATCTCGGGAGCAGTACTTC. This translates into CASSYSKQGSREQYF.

The rearrangement links TRBV11-2 to TRBJ2-4; possible D gene TRBD1, 7 bases. V was pared by 5 bases and J by 1 base, with 18 bases between. Germline V gene lookup returns CDR1 SGHAT and CDR2 FQNNGV. The CDR3 runs to 17 residues. The CDR3 here is CASSQGDWGGAKNIQYF. The CDR3 DNA reads as TGTGCCAGCAGCCAGGGGGATTGGGGAGGCGCCAAAAACATTCAGTACTTC.

This rearrangement joins TRBV28 to TRBJ1-5; 8 positions match TRBD1. This CDR3 region has 12 residues. Per germline, CDR1 MDHEN and CDR2 SYDVKM. J gave up 4 bases and V 10 bases, and 3 bases lay outside the gene matches. In DNA form, the CDR3 reads TGTGCCACCAGGGGGCTAAATCAGCCCCAGCATTTT. This sequence encodes CATRGLNQPQHF. The full variable domain, with the rest looked up from reference TRBV28 and TRBJ1-5, is DVKVTQSSRYLVKRTGEKVFLECVQDMDHENMFWYRQDPGLGLRLIYFSYDVKMKEKGDIPEGYSVSREKKERFSLILESASTNQTSMYLCATRGLNQPQHFGDGTRLSIL.

The chain joins TRBV30 to TRBJ1-1, with D unresolved. The CDR3 sequence is 13 residues long. The germline V and J ends were trimmed by 0 bases and 11 bases, with 16 bases remaining between them. Germline-derived CDR1 and CDR2 are GTSNPN and SVGIG (reference sequence). The CDR3 coding sequence is TGTGCCTGGAGTGTGAGTCCCCGGGAGAGGGCTTTCTTT. Protein: CAWSVSPRERAFF.

This rearrangement joins TRBV6-5 to TRBJ2-7; TRBD2 matches at 10 bases. Losses at the gene ends were 6 bases for V and 3 bases for J; bases not matched to a gene: 8. Germline lookup yields CDR1 MNHEY and CDR2 SVGAGI. The CDR3 has 15 residues. The CDR3 DNA reads as TGTGCCAGCAGCTCTGCTAGCGGGAGAATCTACGAGCAGTACTTC. The encoded protein is CASSSASGRIYEQYF.

V usage is TRBV4-3 and J usage is TRBJ1-2; no clear D. Germline assignment: CDR1 LGHNA and CDR2 YSLEER. The CDR3 is 15 residues long. Trimming removed 0 bases from V and 2 bases from J, with 10 bases in between. CDR3 amino acids: CASSQELQQNYGYTF. Here the CDR3 DNA reads TGCGCCAGCAGCCAAGAGTTGCAACAGAACTATGGCTACACCTTC.

This clone was observed a handful of times. V gene TRBV4-3 combines with J gene TRBJ1-1; D is uncertain. Trimming removed 1 base at V and 3 bases at J, with 6 bases between. Germline loops: CDR1 LGHNA, CDR2 YSLEER. This CDR3 is built from 13 residues. The CDR3 sequence is CASSQGTHTEAFF. CDR3 nucleotide sequence: TGCGCCAGCAGCCAAGGTACGCACACTGAAGCTTTCTTT.

The CDR3 nucleotides read TGCGCCAGCACCCTGCTCCCGGGGAACACTGAAGCTTTCTTT. It is translated as CASTLLPGNTEAFF. The chain uses TRBV5-1 and TRBJ1-1; unclear D gene. The CDR3 runs to 14 residues. The V end lost 6 bases, the J end lost 1 base, and 13 bases lay between the germline ends. Germline V gives CDR1 SGHRS, CDR2 YFSETQ.

The chain is built from TRBV5-8 and TRBJ2-7, with a possible D match to TRBD2 (5 bases). Germline V gene data show CDR1 as SGHTS and CDR2 as YDEGEE. CDR3 length equals 16 residues. Trimming left V 4 bases short and J 5 bases short, with 22 bases between. The CDR3 reads CASSPDRTGESDEQYF. CDR3 DNA: TGTGCCAGCAGCCCGGACCGAACCGGGGAGAGCGACGAGCAGTACTTC.

This clone has just a few counts. The rearrangement links TRBV9 to TRBJ1-5; 7 bases map to TRBD1. Germline lookup yields CDR1 SGDLS and CDR2 YYNGEE. Trimming took 0 bases from V and 0 from J; bases not matched to a gene: 3. The CDR3 covers 16 residues. CDR3 region: CASSVGDSFSNQPQHF. The CDR3 nucleotides are TGTGCCAGCAGCGTAGGGGACAGTTTTAGCAATCAGCCCCAGCATTTT.

The chain is built from TRBV28 and TRBJ1-3; tentatively, D is TRBD1 (5 bases). In germline, CDR1 is MDHEN, CDR2 SYDVKM. The CDR3 extends over 15 amino acids. The V end lost 4 bases, the J end lost 4 bases, and 14 bases lay between the germline ends. CDR3 in amino acids: CASSSTDHRGNTIYF. The CDR3 region has the DNA TGTGCCAGCAGTTCGACAGACCACCGGGGAAACACCATATATTTT. The full variable domain, completed using reference TRBV28 and TRBJ1-3, is DVKVTQSSRYLVKRTGEKVFLECVQDMDHENMFWYRQDPGLGLRLIYFSYDVKMKEKGDIPEGYSVSREKKERFSLILESASTNQTSMYLCASSSTDHRGNTIYFGEGSWLTVV.

A word on this clone: Other DNA sequences in this specimen translate into the identical CDR3. The chain has TRBV7-2 and TRBJ2-5; no clear D. From germline, CDR1 is SGHTA and CDR2 FQGNSA. V lost 5 bases and J lost 5, with 6 bases in between. The CDR3 contains 11 residues. This chain's CDR3 is CASSISETQYF. DNA for the CDR3: TGTGCCAGCAGCATTAGCGAGACCCAGTACTTC. Variable domain in full (rest from reference TRBV7-2 and TRBJ2-5): GAGVSQSPSNKVTEKGKDVELRCDPISGHTALYWYRQSLGQGLEFLIYFQGNSAPDKSGLPSDRFSAERTGGSVSTLTIQRTQQEDSAVYLCASSISETQYFGPGTRLLVL.

This clone was seen a single time. The CDR3 sequence is CASSQGRPRNTEAFF. In DNA, the CDR3 is TGCGCCAGCAGCCAAGGAAGGCCGAGGAACACTGAAGCTTTCTTT. The genes are TRBV4-1 and TRBJ1-1; D gene uncertain. The CDR3 is 15 amino acids. Trimming removed 1 base from V and 1 base from J, with 10 bases in between. Germline V lookup: CDR1 MGHRA, CDR2 YSYEKL.

The V gene is TRBV29-1, the J gene TRBJ1-1; unclear D gene. CDR3 length: 13 amino acids. CDR1 and CDR2 from the germline V gene are SQVTM and ANQGSEA. V lost 3 bases and J lost 0, with 8 bases in between. The CDR3 nucleotides are TGCAGCGTTGACCGCCGGTTGAACACTGAAGCTTTCTTT. Protein sequence: CSVDRRLNTEAFF.

The genes are TRBV5-4 and TRBJ2-3, with TRBD2 matching 10 bases. V shed 2 bases and J 0 bases; nucleotides not matched to a gene: 3. CDR3 length equals 16 residues. Germline-derived CDR1 and CDR2 are SGHNT and YYREEE (reference sequence). The CDR3 loop is CASSFKLAGSTDTQYF. CDR3 coding DNA: TGTGCCAGCAGCTTCAAACTAGCGGGAAGCACAGATACGCAGTATTTT.

The CDR3 region is CASSLSGTSGRIAYEQYF. CDR3 DNA: TGTGCCAGCAGCTTGTCCGGGACTAGCGGGAGAATCGCCTACGAGCAGTACTTC. The J gene is TRBJ2-7, the V gene TRBV7-2; 14 nucleotides align to TRBD2. Germline V CDR1 and CDR2: SGHTA, FQGNSA. CDR3 length equals 18 residues. The J segment lost 2 bases and the V segment lost 3 bases, leaving 9 bases of the junction unmatched. Full variable domain (outside the CDR3, taken from reference TRBV7-2 and TRBJ2-7): GAGVSQSPSNKVTEKGKDVELRCDPISGHTALYWYRQSLGQGLEFLIYFQGNSAPDKSGLPSDRFSAERTGGSVSTLTIQRTQQEDSAVYLCASSLSGTSGRIAYEQYFGPGTRLTVT.

The genes are TRBV2 and TRBJ1-1, with D unresolved. CDR3 size: 13 residues. V dropped 4 bases and J dropped 5 bases, with 11 bases sitting between them. Germline loops: CDR1 SNHLY, CDR2 FYNNEI. The CDR3 DNA sequence: TGTGCCAGCAGTGTCTGGGCCGGTACTGAAGCTTTCTTT. It codes for CASSVWAGTEAFF.